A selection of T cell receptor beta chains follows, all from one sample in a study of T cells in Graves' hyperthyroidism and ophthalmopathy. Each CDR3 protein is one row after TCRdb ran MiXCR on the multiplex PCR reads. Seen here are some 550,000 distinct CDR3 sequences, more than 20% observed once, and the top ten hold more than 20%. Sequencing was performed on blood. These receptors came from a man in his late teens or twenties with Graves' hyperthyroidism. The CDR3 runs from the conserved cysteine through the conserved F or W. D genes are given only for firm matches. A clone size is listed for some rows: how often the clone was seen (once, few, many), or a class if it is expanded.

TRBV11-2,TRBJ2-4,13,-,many,TGTGCCAGCAGCTTAGTCGGGAAAAACATTCAGTACTTC,CASSLVGKNIQYF
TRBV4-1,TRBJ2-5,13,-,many,TGCGCCAGCAGCCAAGTATTGGGAGAGACCCAGTACTTC,CASSQVLGETQYF
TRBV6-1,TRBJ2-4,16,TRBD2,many,TGTGCCACCGTACGAGGACTAGCACCAGCCAAAAACATTCAGTACTTC,CATVRGLAPAKNIQYF
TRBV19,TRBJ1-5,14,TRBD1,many,TGTGCCAGTAGTATCCAGGGGGCGAGGCAGCCCCAGCATTTT,CASSIQGARQPQHF
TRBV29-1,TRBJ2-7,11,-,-,TGCAGCGTTCGTAGGTTAGGAGAGCAGTACTTC,CSVRRLGEQYF
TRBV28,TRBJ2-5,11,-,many,TGTGCCACCATAAGTTTAGAGACCCAGTACTTC,CATISLETQYF
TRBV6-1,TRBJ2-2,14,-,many,TGTGCCAGCAGTGAAGCTGGGGGTACCGGGGAGCTGTTTTTT,CASSEAGGTGELFF
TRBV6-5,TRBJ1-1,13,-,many,TGTGCCAGCAGTTACTCGGGCCACACTGAAGCTTTCTTT,CASSYSGHTEAFF
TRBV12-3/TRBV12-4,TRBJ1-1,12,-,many,TGTGCCAGCAGTTTACCAAGGACTGAAGCTTTCTTT,CASSLPRTEAFF
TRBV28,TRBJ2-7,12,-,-,TGTGCCGCTGGGACAAGACGCTACGAGCAGTACTTC,CAAGTRRYEQYF
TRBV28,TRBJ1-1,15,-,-,TGTGCCAGCAGCCTGCGAGGGGATATAGTCACTGAAGCTTTCTTT,CASSLRGDIVTEAFF
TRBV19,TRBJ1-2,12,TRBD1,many,TGTGCCAGTACCGCACAGGGGGCAGGCTACACCTTC,CASTAQGAGYTF
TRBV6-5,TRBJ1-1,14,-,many,TGTGCCAGCAGTTACGTCCCGGCGAACACTGAAGCTTTCTTT,CASSYVPANTEAFF
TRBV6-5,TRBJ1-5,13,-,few,TGTGCCAGCAGTTACGACGCGGTGCAGCCCCAGCATTTT,CASSYDAVQPQHF
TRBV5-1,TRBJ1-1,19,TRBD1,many,TGCGCCAGCAGCTTGGGCGAGAGACAGGGTCCAACGTCTGACACTGAAGCTTTCTTT,CASSLGERQGPTSDTEAFF
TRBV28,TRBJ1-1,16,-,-,TGTGCCAGCAGCGGCAGGAAAAAACGGATTTTAGGTGAAGCTTTCTTT,CASSGRKKRILGEAFF
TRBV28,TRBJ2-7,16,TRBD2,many,TGTGCCAGCAGTTTAATATACGGGGGGGGAACCTACGAGCAGTACTTC,CASSLIYGGGTYEQYF
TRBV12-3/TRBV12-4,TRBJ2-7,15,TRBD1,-,TGTGCCAGCAGCTCCACCGGGACAGGTATATACGAGCAGTACTTC,CASSSTGTGIYEQYF
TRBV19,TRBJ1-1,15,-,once,TGTGCCAGTAGCAAGAGTGGGGTACGGAACACTGAAGCTTTCTTT,CASSKSGVRNTEAFF
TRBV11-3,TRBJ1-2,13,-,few,TGTGCCAGCAGCGACAGGCGTGGTGGCGGCTACACCTTC,CASSDRRGGGYTF
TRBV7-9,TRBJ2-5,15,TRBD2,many,TGTGCCAGCAGCTCGTCACGGGGGGGAGCAGAGACCCAGTACTTC,CASSSSRGGAETQYF
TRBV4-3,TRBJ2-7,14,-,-,TGCGCCAGCAGCCAAGTCCTAGGGTCAAGGGAGCAGTACTTC,CASSQVLGSREQYF
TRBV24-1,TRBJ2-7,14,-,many,TGTGCCACCAGTGATGCCGGGACTGCTGGAGAGCAGTACTTC,CATSDAGTAGEQYF
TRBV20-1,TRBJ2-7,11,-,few,TGCAGTGCGCCAGACGGGGGTGAGCAGTACTTC,CSAPDGGEQYF
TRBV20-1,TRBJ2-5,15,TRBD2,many,TGCAGTGCTAGGAGAGGAGCGGGGGGTAAAGAGACCCAGTACTTC,CSARRGAGGKETQYF
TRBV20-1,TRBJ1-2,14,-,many,TGCAGTGCTACCCACACCGGGACCGTGCAGGGCTACACCTTC,CSATHTGTVQGYTF
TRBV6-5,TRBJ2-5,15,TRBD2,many,TGTGCCAGCAGTTACCTGGGAGGGTTAGGAGAGACCCAGTACTTC,CASSYLGGLGETQYF
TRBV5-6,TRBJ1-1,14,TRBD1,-,TGTGCCAGCAGCTGGACAGGGGGCTTGACTGAAGCTTTCTTT,CASSWTGGLTEAFF
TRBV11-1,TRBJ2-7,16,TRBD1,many,TGTGCCAGCAGAAACCAACCGGGACAGAGGCCCTACGAGCAGTACTTC,CASRNQPGQRPYEQYF
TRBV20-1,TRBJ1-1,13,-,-,TGCAGTGCTAGACGTAGGCGAAGCACTGAAGCTTTCTTT,CSARRRRSTEAFF
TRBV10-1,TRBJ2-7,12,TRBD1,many,TGCCCGTTGGACAGGGTAGGGAACGAGCAGTACTTC,CPLDRVGNEQYF
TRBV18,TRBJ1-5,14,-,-,TGTGCCAGCTCACCCCAAGGCATGGGCAAACCTCAGCATTTT,CASSPQGMGKPQHF
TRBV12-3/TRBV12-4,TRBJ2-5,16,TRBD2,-,TGTGCCAGCAGCTTGACGGCGGGGGGGCTTCGAGAGACCCAGTACTTC,CASSLTAGGLRETQYF
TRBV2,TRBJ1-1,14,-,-,TGTGCCAGCATTGACCCCTTCGGGAACACTGAAGCTTTCTTT,CASIDPFGNTEAFF
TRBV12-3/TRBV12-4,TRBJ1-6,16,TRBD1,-,TGTGCCAGCAGTGCGGACAGGGGGTCCTATAATTCACCCCTCCACTTT,CASSADRGSYNSPLHF
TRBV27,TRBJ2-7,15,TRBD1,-,TGTGCCAGCAGTTTGGGACAGGTGCCTGGCTACGAGCAGTACTTC,CASSLGQVPGYEQYF
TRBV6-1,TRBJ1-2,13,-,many,TGTGCCAGCAGTGAAGAGTACCTTTATGGCTACACCTTC,CASSEEYLYGYTF
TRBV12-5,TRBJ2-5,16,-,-,TGTGCTAGTGGTCATGTGTTCGTGGGGGAGGAAGAGACCCAGTACTTC,CASGHVFVGEEETQYF
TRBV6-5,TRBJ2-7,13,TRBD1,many,TGTGCCAGCAGTTCCCTCACAGGGGCCGAGCAGTACTTC,CASSSLTGAEQYF
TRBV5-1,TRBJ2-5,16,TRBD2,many,TGCGCCAGCAGGAAGGGACTAGCGGGGGGTCAAGAGACCCAGTACTTC,CASRKGLAGGQETQYF
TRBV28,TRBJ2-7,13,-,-,TGTGCCAGCAGCGGTACAGGGCCCTTCGAGCAGTACTTC,CASSGTGPFEQYF
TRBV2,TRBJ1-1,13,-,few,TGTGCCAGCAGGACACTTGTTCGGGGGCAGGCTTTCTTT,CASRTLVRGQAFF
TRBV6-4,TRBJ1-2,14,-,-,TGTGCCAGCAGTGACCGGCGGATTTCCTATGGCTACACCTTC,CASSDRRISYGYTF
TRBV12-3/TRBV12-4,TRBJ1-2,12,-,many,TGTGCCAGCACCTCGGACGCTTATGGCTACACCTTC,CASTSDAYGYTF
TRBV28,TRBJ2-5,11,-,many,TGTGCCAGCAGTGAACCAAGGGCCCAGTACTTC,CASSEPRAQYF
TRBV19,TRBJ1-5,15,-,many,TGTGCCAGTATAGGGGGGGTTTCGCGCAATCAGCCCCAGCATTTT,CASIGGVSRNQPQHF
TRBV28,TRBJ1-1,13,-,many,TGTGCCAGCAGTTTCCCCGTCTCCACTGAAGCTTTCTTT,CASSFPVSTEAFF
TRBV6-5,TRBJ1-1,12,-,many,TGTGCCAGCAGCTCAACAGGGTCTGAAGCTTTCTTT,CASSSTGSEAFF
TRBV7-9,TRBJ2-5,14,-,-,TGTGCCAGCAGCTCCACACTGGGGGGAGAGACCCAGTACTTC,CASSSTLGGETQYF
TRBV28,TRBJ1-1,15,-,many,TGTGCCAGCAGTCTCCAGGACTGGGTGAACACTGAAGCTTTCTTT,CASSLQDWVNTEAFF
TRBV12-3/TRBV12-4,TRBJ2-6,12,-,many,TGTGCCAGCAGTCCGGACGTGAACGTCCTGACTTTC,CASSPDVNVLTF
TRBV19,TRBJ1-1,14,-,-,TGTGCCAGTACCCCCCGGGGGGTAGCCACTGAAGCTTTCTTT,CASTPRGVATEAFF
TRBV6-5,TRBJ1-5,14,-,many,TGTGCCAGCAGTTACGCAGGGGTTGAGCAGCCCCAGCATTTT,CASSYAGVEQPQHF
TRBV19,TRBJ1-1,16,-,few,TGTGCCAGTAGTATAGGTGGCAGTATGGGGAACACTGAAGCTTTCTTT,CASSIGGSMGNTEAFF
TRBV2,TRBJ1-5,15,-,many,TGTGCCAGCACCCCGCAGGGCGGTAGCAATCAGCCCCAGCATTTT,CASTPQGGSNQPQHF